This passage covers 6 T cell receptor beta chains from one sample sequenced in a study of cytomegalovirus exposure and HLA in healthy donors. The method was immunoSEQ multiplex PCR; TCRdb's version includes in-frame clones alone and lacks a portion of them. The table records about 110,000 clones, 70% to 85% of them present only once. Sequences were obtained from PBMCs. Receptors originate from a woman aged 18-29 years in good health and CMV-seronegative.

The rearrangement links TRBV18 to TRBJ2-2; D gene ambiguous. V lost 4 bases and J lost 9, with 6 bases in between. Germline CDR1 reads KGHSH; CDR2 reads LQKENI. This CDR3 region has 11 residues. CDR3 in amino acids: CASSLQRELFF. Here the CDR3 DNA reads TGTGCCAGCTCACTTCAAAGGGAGCTGTTTTTT.

The chain joins TRBV6-6 to TRBJ2-1, with unresolved D. With 0 bases removed from V and 4 bases from J, the gap between germline ends came to 7 bases. Germline V CDR1 and CDR2: MNHNY, SVGAGI (reference sequence). There are 14 residues in the CDR3. This CDR3 is CASSYSLGYNEQFF. CDR3 DNA: TGTGCCAGCAGTTACTCTCTAGGTTACAATGAGCAGTTCTTC.

The V call is TRBV5-4, the J call TRBJ2-7, with 8 bases matching TRBD1. CDR1 is SGHNT and CDR2 is YYREEE in the germline V gene (reference sequence). V lost 2 bases to trimming and J lost 5 bases; unmatched junction nucleotides: 6. The CDR3 loop spans 14 amino acids. CDR3 sequence (DNA): TGTGCCAGCAGCTTCAGGGGGCCGGGGAACGAGCAGTACTTC. It is translated as CASSFRGPGNEQYF.

The CDR3 spells CASSIDPAYEQYF. CDR3 DNA: TGTGCCAGTAGTATAGATCCCGCCTACGAGCAGTACTTC. The chain recombines TRBV19 with TRBJ2-7; D unclear. The V end lost 0 bases, the J end lost 2 bases, and 5 bases lay between the germline ends. This CDR3 is 13 amino acids long. The V gene's germline CDR1 is LNHDA and CDR2 SQIVND (reference sequence).

The CDR3 protein is CASSFRQDYGYTF. In DNA form, the CDR3 reads TGTGCCAGCAGTTTCCGACAGGACTATGGCTACACCTTC. The chain joins TRBV28 to TRBJ1-2, with a weak D call TRBD1 (6 bases). The CDR3 length is 13 residues. V lost 3 bases and J 3 bases, leaving 8 bases between the germline ends. Per the germline V gene, CDR1 is MDHEN and CDR2 is SYDVKM.

In nucleotides, the CDR3 is TGTGCCAGTATGGGCCCTTCACCCTACGAGCAGTACTTC. It encodes CASMGPSPYEQYF. V is TRBV19 and J is TRBJ2-7; D not certain. Germline V CDR1 and CDR2: LNHDA, SQIVND (reference sequence). The ends were cut back, 7 bases at V and 2 bases at J, with 12 bases in the middle. The CDR3 has 13 amino acids.